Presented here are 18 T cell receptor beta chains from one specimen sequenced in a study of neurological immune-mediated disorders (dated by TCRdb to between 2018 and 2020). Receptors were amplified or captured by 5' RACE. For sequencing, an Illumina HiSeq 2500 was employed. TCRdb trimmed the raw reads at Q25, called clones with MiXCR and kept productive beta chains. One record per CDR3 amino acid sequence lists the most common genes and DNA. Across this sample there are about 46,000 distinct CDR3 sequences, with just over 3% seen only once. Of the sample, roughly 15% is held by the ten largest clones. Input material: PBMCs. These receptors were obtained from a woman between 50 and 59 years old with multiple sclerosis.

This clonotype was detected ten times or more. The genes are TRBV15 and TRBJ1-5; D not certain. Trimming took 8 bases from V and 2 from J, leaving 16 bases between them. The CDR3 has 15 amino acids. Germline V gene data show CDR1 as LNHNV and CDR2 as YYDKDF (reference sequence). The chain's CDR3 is CATSRTGNGNQPQHF. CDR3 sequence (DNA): TGTGCCACCTCAAGGACGGGGAATGGCAATCAGCCCCAGCATTTT.

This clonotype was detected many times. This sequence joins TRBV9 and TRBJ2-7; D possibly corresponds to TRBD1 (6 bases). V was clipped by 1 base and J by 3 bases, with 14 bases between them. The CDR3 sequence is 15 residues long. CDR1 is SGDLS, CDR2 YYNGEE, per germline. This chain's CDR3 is CASSVRFGTNYEQYF. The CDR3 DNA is TGTGCCAGCAGCGTAAGGTTCGGGACAAACTACGAGCAGTACTTC.

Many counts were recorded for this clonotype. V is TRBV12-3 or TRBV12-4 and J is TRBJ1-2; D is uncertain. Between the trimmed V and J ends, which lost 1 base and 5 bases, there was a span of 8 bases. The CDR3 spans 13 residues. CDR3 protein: CASSLEPGYGYTF. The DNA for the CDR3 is TGTGCCAGCAGTTTAGAGCCGGGGTATGGCTACACCTTC.

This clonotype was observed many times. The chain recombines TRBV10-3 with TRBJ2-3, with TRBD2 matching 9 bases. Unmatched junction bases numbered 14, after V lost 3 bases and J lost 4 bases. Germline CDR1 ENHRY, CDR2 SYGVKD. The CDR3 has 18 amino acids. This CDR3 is CAISDPTRLAGKADTQYF. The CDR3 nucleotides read TGTGCCATCAGTGACCCCACCCGGCTAGCGGGAAAGGCAGATACGCAGTATTTT.

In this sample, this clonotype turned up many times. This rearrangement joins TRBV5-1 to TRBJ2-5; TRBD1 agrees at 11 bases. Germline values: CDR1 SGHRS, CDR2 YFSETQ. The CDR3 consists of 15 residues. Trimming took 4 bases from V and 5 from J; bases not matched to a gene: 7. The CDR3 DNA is TGCGCCAGCAGCCCCGGACAGGGGGCGGGGGAGACCCAGTACTTC. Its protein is CASSPGQGAGETQYF.

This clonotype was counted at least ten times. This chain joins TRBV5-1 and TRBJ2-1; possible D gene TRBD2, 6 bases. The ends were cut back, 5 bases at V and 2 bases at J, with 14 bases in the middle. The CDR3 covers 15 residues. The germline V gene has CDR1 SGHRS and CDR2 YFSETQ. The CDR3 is CASRERGMTYNEQFF. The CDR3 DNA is TGCGCCAGCAGAGAACGGGGGATGACCTACAATGAGCAGTTCTTC. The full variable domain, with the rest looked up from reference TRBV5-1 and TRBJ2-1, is KAGVTQTPRYLIKTRGQQVTLSCSPISGHRSVSWYQQTPGQGLQFLFEYFSETQRNKGNFPGRFSGRQFSNSRSEMNVSTLELGDSALYLCASRERGMTYNEQFFGPGTRLTVL.

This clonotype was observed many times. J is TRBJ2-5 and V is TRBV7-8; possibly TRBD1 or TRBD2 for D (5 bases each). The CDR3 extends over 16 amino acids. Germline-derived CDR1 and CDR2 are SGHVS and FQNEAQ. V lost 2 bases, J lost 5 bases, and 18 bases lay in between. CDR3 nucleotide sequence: TGTGCCAGCAGCTTACGGGCAGGGAGAACCACCGAGACCCAGTACTTC. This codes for CASSLRAGRTTETQYF.

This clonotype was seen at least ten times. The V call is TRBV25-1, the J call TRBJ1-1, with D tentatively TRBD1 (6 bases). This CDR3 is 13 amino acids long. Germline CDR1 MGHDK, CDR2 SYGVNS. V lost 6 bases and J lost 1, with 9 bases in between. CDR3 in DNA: TGTGCCAGCAGGGGGGGACAGAACACTGAAGCTTTCTTT. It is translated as CASRGGQNTEAFF.

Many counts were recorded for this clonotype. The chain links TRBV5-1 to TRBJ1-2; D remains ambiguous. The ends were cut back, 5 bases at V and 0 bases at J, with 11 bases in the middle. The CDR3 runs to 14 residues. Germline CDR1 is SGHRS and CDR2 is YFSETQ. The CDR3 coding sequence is TGCGCCAGCAGACTACCCGGGGCTAACTATGGCTACACCTTC. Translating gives CASRLPGANYGYTF.

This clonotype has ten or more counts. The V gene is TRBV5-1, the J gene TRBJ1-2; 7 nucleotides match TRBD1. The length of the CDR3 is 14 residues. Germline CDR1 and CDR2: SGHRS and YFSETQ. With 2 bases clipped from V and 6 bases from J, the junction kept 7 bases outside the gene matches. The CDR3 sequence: CASSFFDRANGYTF. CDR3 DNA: TGCGCCAGCAGCTTCTTCGACAGGGCTAATGGCTACACCTTC.

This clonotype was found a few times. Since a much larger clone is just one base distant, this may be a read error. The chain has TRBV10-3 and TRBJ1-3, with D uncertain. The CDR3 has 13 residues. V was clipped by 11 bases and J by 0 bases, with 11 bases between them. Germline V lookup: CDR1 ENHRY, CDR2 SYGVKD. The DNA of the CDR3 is TGTGCCTACCAGTGGAGCTCTGGAAACACCATATATTTT. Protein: CAYQWSSGNTIYF.

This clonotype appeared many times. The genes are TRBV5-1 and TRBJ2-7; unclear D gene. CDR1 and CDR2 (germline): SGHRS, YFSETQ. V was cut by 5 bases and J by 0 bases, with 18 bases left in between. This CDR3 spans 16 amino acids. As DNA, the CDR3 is TGCGCCAGCAGGGGGAAAAGCGCCAGGCACTCCTACGAGCAGTACGTC. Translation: CASRGKSARHSYEQYV.

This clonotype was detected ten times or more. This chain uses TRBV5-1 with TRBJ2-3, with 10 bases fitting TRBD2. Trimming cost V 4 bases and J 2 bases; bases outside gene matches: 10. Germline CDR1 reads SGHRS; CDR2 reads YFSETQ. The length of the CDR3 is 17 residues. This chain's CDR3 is CASSQPELAGLTDTQYF. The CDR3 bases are TGCGCCAGCAGCCAACCGGAACTAGCGGGGCTCACAGATACGCAGTATTTT.

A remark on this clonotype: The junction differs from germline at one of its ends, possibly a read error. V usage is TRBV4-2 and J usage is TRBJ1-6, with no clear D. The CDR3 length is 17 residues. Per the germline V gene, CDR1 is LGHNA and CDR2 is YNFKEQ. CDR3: CASSQGESREYNSPLHF. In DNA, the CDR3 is TGTGCCAGCAGCCAAGGGGAGTCAAGGGAATACAATTCACCCCTACACTTT.

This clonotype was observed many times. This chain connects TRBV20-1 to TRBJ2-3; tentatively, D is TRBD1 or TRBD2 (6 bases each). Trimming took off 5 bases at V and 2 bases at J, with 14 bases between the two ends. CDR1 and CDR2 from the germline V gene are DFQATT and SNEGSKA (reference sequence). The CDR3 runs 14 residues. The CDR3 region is CSAASGAATDTQYF. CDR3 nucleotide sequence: TGCAGTGCTGCCTCGGGGGCCGCCACAGATACGCAGTATTTT.

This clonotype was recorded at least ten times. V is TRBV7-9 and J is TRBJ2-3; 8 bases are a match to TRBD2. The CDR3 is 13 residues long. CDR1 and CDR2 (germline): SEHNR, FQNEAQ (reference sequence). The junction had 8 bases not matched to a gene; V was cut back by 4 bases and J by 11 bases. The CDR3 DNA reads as TGTGCCAGCAGCTCAAACCGGGAGGGCGAGCAGTATTTT. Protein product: CASSSNREGEQYF.

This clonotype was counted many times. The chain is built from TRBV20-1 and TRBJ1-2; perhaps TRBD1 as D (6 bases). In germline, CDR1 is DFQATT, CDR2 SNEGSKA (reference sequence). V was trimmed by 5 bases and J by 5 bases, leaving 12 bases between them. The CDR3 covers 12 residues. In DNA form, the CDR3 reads TGCAGTGCTCGAACAGGGTTATATGGCTACACCTTC. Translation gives CSARTGLYGYTF.

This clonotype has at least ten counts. This CDR3 reads CASSLDEGVKTQYF. In DNA, the CDR3 is TGCGCCAGCAGCTTGGACGAGGGGGTTAAGACCCAGTACTTC. The V gene is TRBV5-1, the J gene TRBJ2-5; tentatively, D is TRBD1 (6 bases). Germline CDR1 SGHRS, CDR2 YFSETQ. Trimming pared 0 bases from V and 6 bases from J, leaving 12 bases between. The CDR3 is 14 amino acids.